This is a list of T cell receptor beta chains from one sample in a study of shared clonotypes between healthy human individuals. Sequenced by immunoSEQ multiplex PCR; TCRdb stores in-frame clones only, minus some. The table records about 1 million clones, more than 65% of them present only once. The sequenced sample was memory CD4+ T cells sorted from blood. All receptors come from a man aged 18-30 years in good health. The CDR3 runs from the conserved cysteine through the conserved F or W. The D gene is left open where the match is weak. Size is omitted from some rows. Given values are once, few, many or a class for expanded clones.

clone size,J gene,D gene,V gene,CDR3 protein,CDR3 DNA
.,TRBJ2-2,.,TRBV5-7,CASSYGGENTGELFF,TGTGCCAGCAGCTATGGGGGCGAGAACACCGGGGAGCTGTTTTTT
.,TRBJ1-4,TRBD1,TRBV25-1,CASSEYGTGDEKLFF,TGTGCCAGCAGTGAATATGGGACAGGGGATGAAAAACTGTTTTTT
once,TRBJ2-7,.,TRBV5-1,CASMGPNDYEQYF,TGCGCCAGCATGGGGCCGAACGACTACGAGCAGTACTTC
.,TRBJ1-1,.,TRBV5-1,CASSSWTVNTEAFF,TGCGCCAGCAGCTCATGGACAGTGAACACTGAAGCTTTCTTT
.,TRBJ2-7,TRBD2,TRBV27,CASRRGRTSGAQYF,TGTGCCAGCAGGAGGGGAAGGACTAGCGGGGCCCAGTACTTC
.,TRBJ1-1,.,TRBV6-5,CASSYSGAQGTEAFF,TGTGCCAGCAGTTACTCAGGGGCACAAGGCACTGAAGCTTTCTTT
.,TRBJ2-7,.,TRBV5-1,CASSSGLTAYEQYF,TGCGCCAGCAGCTCGGGACTCACCGCCTACGAGCAGTACTTC
few,TRBJ1-6,.,TRBV4-1,CASSQEPPALGNSPLHF,TGCGCCAGCAGCCAAGAACCCCCGGCTTTGGGTAATTCACCCCTCCACTTT
.,TRBJ2-2,.,TRBV20-1,CSARKTGELFF,TGCAGTGCTAGAAAGACCGGGGAGCTGTTTTTT
.,TRBJ1-1,.,TRBV19,CASSSQGNTEAFF,TGTGCCAGTAGTAGTCAGGGGAACACTGAAGCTTTCTTT
.,TRBJ2-1,.,TRBV13,CASSPWTEMEGNEQFF,TGTGCCAGCAGCCCTTGGACAGAAATGGAGGGCAATGAGCAGTTCTTC
.,TRBJ2-1,.,TRBV5-1,CASSLAGVKGNEQFF,TGCGCCAGCAGCTTGGCGGGAGTAAAAGGGAATGAGCAGTTCTTC
.,TRBJ2-5,.,TRBV5-6,CASSRRDPGWETQYF,TGTGCCAGCAGCAGGCGGGACCCGGGATGGGAGACCCAGTACTTC
few,TRBJ2-2,.,TRBV4-2,CASSQERGNTGELFF,TGTGCCAGCAGCCAAGAGCGGGGGAACACCGGGGAGCTGTTTTTT
.,TRBJ2-6,.,TRBV11-2,CASSLEGRGMAGANVLTF,TGTGCCAGCAGCTTAGAAGGCAGGGGAATGGCTGGGGCCAACGTCCTGACTTTC
.,TRBJ2-5,.,TRBV18,CASSPTSLDGKTQYF,TGTGCCAGCTCACCAACCTCACTAGATGGAAAGACCCAGTACTTC
.,TRBJ1-1,.,TRBV6-1,CASSELLGIRAFF,TGTGCCAGCAGTGAACTATTGGGGATTAGAGCTTTCTTT
.,TRBJ2-2,.,TRBV27,CASSLFTGNTGELFF,TGTGCCAGCAGTTTATTCACAGGGAACACCGGGGAGCTGTTTTTT
few,TRBJ1-5,.,TRBV7-2,CASSLGGTQPQHF,TGTGCCAGCAGCTTAGGGGGTACTCAGCCCCAGCATTTT
.,TRBJ1-5,.,TRBV7-5,CARSLVPGPENQPQHF,TGTGCCAGAAGCTTAGTCCCGGGCCCTGAGAATCAGCCCCAGCATTTT
.,TRBJ1-2,TRBD1,TRBV5-6,CASSFDRGNGYTF,TGTGCCAGCAGCTTCGACAGGGGTAATGGCTACACCTTC
.,TRBJ1-6,.,TRBV7-3,CASSLTGTESPLHF,TGTGCCAGCAGCTTAACGGGGACCGAGTCACCCCTCCACTTT
.,TRBJ2-5,.,TRBV19,CASSILGLEETQYF,TGTGCCAGTAGTATACTGGGACTTGAAGAGACCCAGTACTTC
.,TRBJ1-4,TRBD1,TRBV10-2,CASSKTGGEEKLFF,TGCGCCAGCAGCAAGACAGGGGGAGAAGAAAAACTGTTTTTT
once,TRBJ1-6,.,TRBV5-4,CASSDGSMIYNSPLHF,TGTGCCAGCAGCGATGGGTCGATGATATATAATTCACCCCTCCACTTT
.,TRBJ2-1,TRBD2,TRBV11-2,CASSLAHSGGANEQFF,TGTGCCAGCAGCTTAGCCCACAGCGGGGGGGCCAATGAGCAGTTCTTC
.,TRBJ2-7,.,TRBV5-1,CASSGENSYEQYF,TGCGCCAGCAGCGGGGAAAACTCCTACGAGCAGTACTTC
once,TRBJ1-5,.,TRBV2,CASSIGKQPQHF,TGTGCCAGCAGTATCGGGAAGCAGCCCCAGCATTTT
.,TRBJ2-7,.,TRBV2,CASSDSTGSGEQYF,TGTGCCAGCAGTGACTCGACTGGCTCAGGCGAGCAGTACTTC
few,TRBJ2-3,TRBD1,TRBV28,CASSLEGQGLDTQYF,TGTGCCAGCAGTTTAGAAGGACAGGGGTTAGATACGCAGTATTTT
.,TRBJ1-1,TRBD1,TRBV5-1,CASSPGTGTLGTEAFF,TGCGCCAGCAGCCCCGGGACAGGGACGTTGGGGACTGAAGCTTTCTTT
.,TRBJ2-2,.,TRBV30,CAWSTGVDAGELFF,TGTGCCTGGAGTACCGGGGTAGATGCCGGGGAGCTGTTTTTT
.,TRBJ2-7,.,TRBV2,CASSLVWGEQYF,TGTGCCAGCAGTTTGGTTTGGGGCGAGCAGTACTTC
.,TRBJ2-3,TRBD2,TRBV10-3,CATGGTSGRYGDTQYF,TGTGCCACTGGAGGGACTAGCGGGAGGTATGGAGATACGCAGTATTTT
once,TRBJ2-5,.,TRBV2,CASSGAATGETQYF,TGTGCCAGCAGTGGTGCGGCCACGGGGGAGACCCAGTACTTC
.,TRBJ1-1,.,TRBV28,CASSPTTMNTEAFF,TGTGCCAGCAGTCCGACAACAATGAACACTGAAGCTTTCTTT
.,TRBJ2-7,.,TRBV6-6,CASSLGGSYEQYF,TGTGCCAGCAGCCTCGGTGGCTCCTACGAGCAGTACTTC
.,TRBJ2-7,.,TRBV6-5,CASSYRRTDTYEQYF,TGTGCCAGCAGTTACCGCCGGACAGATACCTACGAGCAGTACTTC
.,TRBJ2-5,.,TRBV6-6,CASRGGAPQETQYF,TGTGCCAGCAGAGGGGGGGCGCCCCAAGAGACCCAGTACTTC
.,TRBJ2-3,TRBD1,TRBV7-2,CASRPTGGPDTQYF,TGTGCCAGCAGGCCTACAGGGGGCCCAGATACGCAGTATTTT
.,TRBJ2-1,TRBD2,TRBV5-1,CASSFASGPSNEQFF,TGCGCCAGCAGCTTCGCTAGCGGCCCGTCCAATGAGCAGTTCTTC
.,TRBJ2-5,TRBD2,TRBV7-2,CASSLYGTSSETQYF,TGTGCCAGCAGCTTATACGGGACTAGCAGTGAGACCCAGTACTTC